The present entry profiles one T cell receptor beta chain with its context. This sample is part of a study of blood T cell repertoires in COVID-19. Study-wide background: PBMCs, B-cell-depleted T cells, or T cells were the source of the cDNA or gDNA that made up the material.

Clones were read by immunoSEQ multiplex PCR, and TCRdb kept only the in-frame ones, dropping some. The repertoire has 250,000 to 350,000 clones, around 92% of them found once; the top ten carry under 7.5%. The CDR3 spans 16 residues. Per germline, CDR1 MGHRA and CDR2 YSYEKL. Trimming pared 4 bases from V and 0 bases from J, leaving 13 bases between. The chain joins TRBV4-1 to TRBJ2-1; a weak D match, TRBD1 (5 bases). The TCR sequence derives from a man between 18 and 29 years old who had recovered from COVID-19. Sequencing was done on a sample of peripheral blood. The DNA of the CDR3 is TGCGCCAGCAGCCCTCTAGGGGTGAGCTCCTACAATGAGCAGTTCTTC. Translating gives CASSPLGVSSYNEQFF.